This T cell receptor (beta chain) comes out of a study of blood T cell repertoires in COVID-19. At the level of the study: Acute and convalescent COVID-19 samples came from the United States, Italy and Spain.

Per the original data handling: Amplifying reference gene primers gave estimates of nucleated cell counts. The repertoire was sequenced with immunoSEQ multiplex PCR; TCRdb's copy has only in-frame clones and lacks some. That table supplies the V and J calls and clone size; D and trimming were determined from the DNA. The sample carries just over 200,000 clones, around 82% recorded once. Germline V gene sequence: CDR1 LNHDA, CDR2 SQIVND (reference sequence). The CDR3 is made up of 19 amino acids. With V trimmed by 2 bases and J by 0 bases, 7 bases remained unmatched. The sequence came from a woman aged 65 to 85 with acute or convalescent COVID-19. Input material: peripheral blood. The chain combines TRBV19 with TRBJ1-6, with 10 bases fitting TRBD1. The CDR3 DNA sequence: TGTGCCAGTAGTATAACCGCGGGACAGGGGAGCTCCTATAATTCACCCCTCCACTTT. Its translation: CASSITAGQGSSYNSPLHF.